This T cell receptor beta chain was sequenced during a study of molecular identifiers for immune sequencing clone quantification. The ends were cut back, 7 bases at V and 1 base at J, with 11 bases in the middle. The CDR3 totals 14 residues. CDR1 and CDR2 from the germline V gene are LNHDA and SQIVND (reference sequence). One entry per CDR3 protein results from TCRdb running MiXCR on the PCR reads. In the table there are fewer than 350,000 distinct CDR3 sequences, around a fifth of which are singletons. Findings of the study overall: Molecules of identical TCR sharing a barcode could underestimate highly expanded clone sizes.

Many counts were recorded for this clonotype. No antigen is known for it. The specimen was naive CD8+ T cells from blood, with Jurkat cell RNA spiked in. As for subset: FACS-sorted CD8+CD4-CCR7+CD45RA+ naive T cells. The receptor was isolated from a human donor in good health. Some libraries in this study had Jurkat cell RNA spiked in. The gene calls are TRBV19 and TRBJ1-5; possibly TRBD1 for D (6 bases). DNA for the CDR3: TGTGCCAGTATCGAGGGGGAAAGCAATCAGCCCCAGCATTTT. The encoded protein is CASIEGESNQPQHF.